The clone carrying this TCR beta chain was observed a handful of times. The antigen is undetermined. It was with a sample-barcoded 5' primer and a J-beta primer mix that a second PCR of about 7 to 12 cycles was run. Each CDR3 protein gets one entry after TCRdb re-called the 5' RACE reads with MiXCR. The sample yields about 1.5 million distinct CDR3 sequences, around 40% seen once. The germline V gene encodes CDR1 MNHNY and CDR2 SVGAGI (reference sequence). Trimming removed 5 bases from V and 11 bases from J, with 12 bases in between. The CDR3 is 11 residues long. This entry is derived from a study of blood T cells in healthy people across ages. All donors came from Russia, were Caucasian and healthy, and spanned ages roughly 6 to 100. Points from the study as a whole: In older individuals, TCR beta diversity per million T cells was lower, falling roughly linearly with age. Unsorted PBMC material precluded a definitive naive versus antigen-experienced comparison.

The chain links TRBV6-6 to TRBJ2-5, with D unresolved. What was sequenced was blood. The clonotype originates from a young woman in good health. The CDR3 DNA is TGTGCCAGCAGTCCGGCGGATGAGCAGTACTTC. It yields the protein CASSPADEQYF.